This T cell receptor (beta chain) was documented in a study of T-cell memory formation after mild COVID-19. Of note for this clonotype: What it binds is unknown.

Overall study findings and caveats: The CD4+ clones that contracted clustered mainly within CM and EM, and the CD8+ clones concentrated in EMRA. Nothing showed for sure that second-wave clones peaking on day 37 were SARS-CoV-2 specific.

Each CDR3 protein is one row after TCRdb ran MiXCR on the 5' RACE reads. This table has 560,000 or so distinct CDR3 sequences, approximately 15% appearing once. V lost 0 bases, J lost 0 bases, and 9 bases lay in between. This CDR3 comprises 16 residues. Looked up from germline, CDR1 is MNHEY and CDR2 is SVGAGI. The sequencing input was PBMCs or a T cell subset sorted from them (not recorded which). The sequence came from an adult woman who had mild COVID-19 (a few samples of this study predate the infection). Cell type and time point are not known. J is TRBJ1-3 and V is TRBV6-5; D remains unclear. Here the CDR3 DNA reads TGTGCCAGCAGTTACTCTGGGCCGCGCTCTGGAAACACCATATATTTT. Its protein product is CASSYSGPRSGNTIYF.